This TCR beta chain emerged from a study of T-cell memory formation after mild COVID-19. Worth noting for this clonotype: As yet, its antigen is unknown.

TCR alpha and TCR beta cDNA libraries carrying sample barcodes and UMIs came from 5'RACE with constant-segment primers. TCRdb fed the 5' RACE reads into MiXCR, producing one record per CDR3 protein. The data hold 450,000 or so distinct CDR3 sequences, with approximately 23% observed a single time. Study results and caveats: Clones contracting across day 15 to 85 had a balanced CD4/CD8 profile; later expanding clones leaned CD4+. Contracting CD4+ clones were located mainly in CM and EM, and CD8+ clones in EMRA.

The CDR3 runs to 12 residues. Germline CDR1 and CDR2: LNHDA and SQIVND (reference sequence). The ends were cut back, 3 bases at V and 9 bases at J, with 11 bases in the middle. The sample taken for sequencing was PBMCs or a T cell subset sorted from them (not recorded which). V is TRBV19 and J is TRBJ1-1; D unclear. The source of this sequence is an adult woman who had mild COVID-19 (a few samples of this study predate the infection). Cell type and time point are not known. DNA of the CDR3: TGTGCCAGTAGTATGAGTAGGATGAAAGCTTTCTTT. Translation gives CASSMSRMKAFF.